The subject of this entry is one T cell receptor (beta chain). An end of the junction differs from the germline gene, which may be a read error. The data derive from a study of shared clonotypes between healthy human individuals. Germline V CDR1 and CDR2: LNHDA, SQIVND (reference sequence). This CDR3 has 11 residues. The data were produced by immunoSEQ multiplex PCR, yet TCRdb's version contains in-frame clones alone and is incomplete. The sample comprises a few million clones, about 90% of which are singletons, and 0.37% rests with the top ten. V is TRBV19 and J is TRBJ2-2; no firm D call. The source of this sequence is a man between 18 and 35 years old in good health. Some clones in this sample may be carry-over from other donors' samples. Specimen: naive CD4+ T cells from PBMCs. Subset given: CD45RA+ positively selected. The CDR3 is CASSTTWELFF. The CDR3 DNA follows: TGTGCCAGTAGTACCACCTGGGAGCTGTTTTTT.